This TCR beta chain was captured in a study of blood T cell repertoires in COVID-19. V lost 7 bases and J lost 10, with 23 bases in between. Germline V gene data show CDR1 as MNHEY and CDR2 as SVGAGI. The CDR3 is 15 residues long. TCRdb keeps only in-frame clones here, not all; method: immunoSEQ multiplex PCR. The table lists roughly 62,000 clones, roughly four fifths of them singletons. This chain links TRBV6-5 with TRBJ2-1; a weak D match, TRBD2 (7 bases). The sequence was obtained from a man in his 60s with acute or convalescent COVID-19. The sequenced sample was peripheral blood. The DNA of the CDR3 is TGTGCCAGCACCCTAGAGGGGGGGGCCCAATCCGAGCAGTTCTTC. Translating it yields CASTLEGGAQSEQFF.